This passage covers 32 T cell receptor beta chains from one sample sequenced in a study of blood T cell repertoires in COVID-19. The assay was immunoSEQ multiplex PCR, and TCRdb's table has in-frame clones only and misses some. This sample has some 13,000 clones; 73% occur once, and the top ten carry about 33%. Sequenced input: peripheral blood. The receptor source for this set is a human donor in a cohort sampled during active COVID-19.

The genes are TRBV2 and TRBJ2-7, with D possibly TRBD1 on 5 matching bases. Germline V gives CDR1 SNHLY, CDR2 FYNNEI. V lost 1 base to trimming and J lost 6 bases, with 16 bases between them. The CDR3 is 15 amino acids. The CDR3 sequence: CASSEERQGIGEQYF. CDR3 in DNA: TGTGCCAGCAGTGAAGAGAGGCAGGGTATTGGCGAGCAGTACTTC.

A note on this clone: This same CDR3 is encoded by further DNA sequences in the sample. CDR3 protein: CASSFAGASYEQYF. The CDR3 DNA follows: TGTGCCAGCAGCTTCGCAGGGGCCTCCTACGAGCAGTACTTC. This chain connects TRBV7-9 to TRBJ2-7; tentative D call: TRBD1 (6 bases). V shed 3 bases and J shed 0 bases, with 9 bases lying between them. CDR3 size: 14 residues. Germline values: CDR1 SEHNR, CDR2 FQNEAQ (reference sequence). The full variable domain, in which reference TRBV7-9 and TRBJ2-7 provide the parts outside the CDR3, is DTGVSQNPRHKITKRGQNVTFRCDPISEHNRLYWYRQTLGQGPEFLTYFQNEAQLEKSRLLSDRFSAERPKGSFSTLEIQRTEQGDSAMYLCASSFAGASYEQYFGPGTRLTVT.

CDR3 region: CASSFLAGRQFF. In DNA form, the CDR3 reads TGTGCCAGCAGCTTCCTAGCGGGAAGGCAGTTCTTC. The chain uses TRBV11-1 and TRBJ2-1; the match to TRBD2 covers 9 bases. The CDR3 has 12 residues. J was trimmed by 12 bases and V by 3 bases; bases with no gene match: 3. The germline V gene has CDR1 SGHAT and CDR2 FQDESV (reference sequence).

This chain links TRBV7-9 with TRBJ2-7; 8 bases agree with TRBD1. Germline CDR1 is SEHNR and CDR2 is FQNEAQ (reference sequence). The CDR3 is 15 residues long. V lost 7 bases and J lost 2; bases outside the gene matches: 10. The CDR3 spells CASTFGQGRPYEQYF. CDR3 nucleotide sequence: TGTGCCAGCACGTTCGGACAGGGTAGACCCTACGAGCAGTACTTC.

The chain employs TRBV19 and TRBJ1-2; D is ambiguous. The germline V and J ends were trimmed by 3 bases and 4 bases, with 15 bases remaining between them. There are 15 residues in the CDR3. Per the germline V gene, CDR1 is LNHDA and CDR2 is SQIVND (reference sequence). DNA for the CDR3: TGTGCCAGTAGTATCAGTACCGCCCCCGCCTATGGCTACACCTTC. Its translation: CASSISTAPAYGYTF.

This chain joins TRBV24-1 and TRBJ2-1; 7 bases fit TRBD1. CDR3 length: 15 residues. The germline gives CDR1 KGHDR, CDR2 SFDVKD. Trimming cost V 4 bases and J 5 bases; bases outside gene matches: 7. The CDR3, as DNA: TGTGCCACCAGTGACCCCCCCCAGGGGGACAATGAGCAGTTCTTC. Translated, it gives CATSDPPQGDNEQFF.

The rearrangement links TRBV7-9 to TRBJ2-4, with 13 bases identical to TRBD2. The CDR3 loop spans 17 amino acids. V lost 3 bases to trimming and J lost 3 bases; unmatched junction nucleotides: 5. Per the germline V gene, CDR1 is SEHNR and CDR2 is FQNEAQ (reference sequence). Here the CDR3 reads CASSLGTSGNSKNIQYF. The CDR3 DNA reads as TGTGCCAGCAGCTTGGGGACTAGCGGGAATAGCAAAAACATTCAGTACTTC.

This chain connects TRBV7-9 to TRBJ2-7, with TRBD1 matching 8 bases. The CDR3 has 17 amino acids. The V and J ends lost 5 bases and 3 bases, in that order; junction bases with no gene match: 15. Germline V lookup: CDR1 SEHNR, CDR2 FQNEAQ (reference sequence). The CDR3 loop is CASSRGTGSQSVYEQYF. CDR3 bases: TGTGCCAGCAGCCGCGGGACAGGTTCCCAGAGCGTCTACGAGCAGTACTTC. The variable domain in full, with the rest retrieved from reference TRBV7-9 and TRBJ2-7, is DTGVSQNPRHKITKRGQNVTFRCDPISEHNRLYWYRQTLGQGPEFLTYFQNEAQLEKSRLLSDRFSAERPKGSFSTLEIQRTEQGDSAMYLCASSRGTGSQSVYEQYFGPGTRLTVT.

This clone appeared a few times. The chain's CDR3 is CASSLPGQGDHEQYF. Written as DNA, the CDR3 is TGTGCCAGCAGCTTGCCGGGACAGGGGGATCACGAGCAGTACTTC. V is TRBV5-4 and J is TRBJ2-7; 11 bases agree with TRBD1. The CDR3 length is 15 residues. Germline trimming cut 1 base from V and 5 bases from J; bases unmatched to any gene: 5. From germline, CDR1 is SGHNT and CDR2 YYREEE (reference sequence).

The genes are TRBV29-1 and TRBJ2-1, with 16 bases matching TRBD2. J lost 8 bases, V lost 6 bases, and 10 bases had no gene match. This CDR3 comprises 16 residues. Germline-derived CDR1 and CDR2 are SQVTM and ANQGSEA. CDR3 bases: TGCAGCGTGCCCCCCGGGACTAGCGGGAGGGATGATGAGCAGTTCTTC. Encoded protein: CSVPPGTSGRDDEQFF.

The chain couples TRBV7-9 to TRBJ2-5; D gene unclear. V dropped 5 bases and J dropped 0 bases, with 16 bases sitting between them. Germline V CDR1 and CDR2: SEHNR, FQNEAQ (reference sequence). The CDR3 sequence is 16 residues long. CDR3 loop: CASSLRLRPYQETQYF. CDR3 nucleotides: TGTGCCAGCAGCCTCCGACTGCGCCCTTACCAAGAGACCCAGTACTTC.

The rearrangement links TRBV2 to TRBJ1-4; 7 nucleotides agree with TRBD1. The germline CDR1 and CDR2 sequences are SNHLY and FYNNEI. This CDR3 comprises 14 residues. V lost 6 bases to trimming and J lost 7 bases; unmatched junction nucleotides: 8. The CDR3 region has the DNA TGTGCCAGCAGCCAGGACAGGTTTTTTGAAAAACTGTTTTTT. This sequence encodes CASSQDRFFEKLFF.

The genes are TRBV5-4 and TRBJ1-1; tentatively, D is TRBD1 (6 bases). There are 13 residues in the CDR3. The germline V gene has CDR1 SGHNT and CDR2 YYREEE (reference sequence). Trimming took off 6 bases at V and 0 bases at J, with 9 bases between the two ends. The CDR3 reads CASNTGLNTEAFF. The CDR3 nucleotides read TGTGCCAGCAACACAGGGCTGAACACTGAAGCTTTCTTT.

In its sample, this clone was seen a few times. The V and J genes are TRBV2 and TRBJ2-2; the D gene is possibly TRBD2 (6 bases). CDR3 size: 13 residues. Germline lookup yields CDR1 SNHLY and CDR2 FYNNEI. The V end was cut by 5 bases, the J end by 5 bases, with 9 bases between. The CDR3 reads CASSLEGTGELFF. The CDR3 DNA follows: TGTGCCAGCAGTTTGGAGGGTACCGGGGAGCTGTTTTTT.

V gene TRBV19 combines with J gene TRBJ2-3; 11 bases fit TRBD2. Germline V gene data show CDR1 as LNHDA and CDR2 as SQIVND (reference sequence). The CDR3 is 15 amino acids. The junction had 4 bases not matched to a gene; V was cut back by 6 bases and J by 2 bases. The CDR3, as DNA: TGTGCCAGTAGCGCGGGACTAGCGGACACAGATACGCAGTATTTT. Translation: CASSAGLADTDTQYF.

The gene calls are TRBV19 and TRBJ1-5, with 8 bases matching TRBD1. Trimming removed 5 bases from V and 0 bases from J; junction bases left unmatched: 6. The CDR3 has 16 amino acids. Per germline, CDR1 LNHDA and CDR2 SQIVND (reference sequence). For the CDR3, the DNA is TGTGCCAGTAGTCCGAGGACAGGGATTAGCAATCAGCCCCAGCATTTT. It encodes CASSPRTGISNQPQHF. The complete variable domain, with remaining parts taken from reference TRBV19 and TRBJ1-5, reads DGGITQSPKYLFRKEGQNVTLSCEQNLNHDAMYWYRQDPGQGLRLIYYSQIVNDFQKGDIAEGYSVSREKKESFPLTVTSAQKNPTAFYLCASSPRTGISNQPQHFGDGTRLSIL.

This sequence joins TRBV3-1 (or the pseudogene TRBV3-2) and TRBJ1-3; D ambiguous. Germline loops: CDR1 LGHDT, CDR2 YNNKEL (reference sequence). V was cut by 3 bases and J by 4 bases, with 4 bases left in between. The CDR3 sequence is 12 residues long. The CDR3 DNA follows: TGTGCCAGCAGCCAGACAGGAAACACCATATATTTT. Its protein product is CASSQTGNTIYF.

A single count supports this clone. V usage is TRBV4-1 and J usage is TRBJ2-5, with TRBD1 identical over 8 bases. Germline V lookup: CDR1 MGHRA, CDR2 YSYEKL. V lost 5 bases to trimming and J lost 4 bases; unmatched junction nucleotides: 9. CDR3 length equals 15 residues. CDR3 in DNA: TGCGCCAGCAGCATCGCAGGGGGCGCTGGAGAGACCCAGTACTTC. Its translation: CASSIAGGAGETQYF.

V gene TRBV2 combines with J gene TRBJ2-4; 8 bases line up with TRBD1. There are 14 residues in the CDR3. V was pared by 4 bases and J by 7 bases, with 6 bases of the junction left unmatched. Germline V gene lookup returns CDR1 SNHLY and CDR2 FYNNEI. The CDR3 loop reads CASSGRQGMNIQYF. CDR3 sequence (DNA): TGTGCCAGCAGTGGAAGACAGGGGATGAACATTCAGTACTTC.

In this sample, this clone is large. CDR3 sequence (DNA): TGTGCCAGCAGCTCCCGGACAGGGGAGGGTGAAAAACTGTTTTTT. Protein sequence: CASSSRTGEGEKLFF. This chain connects TRBV13 to TRBJ1-4; the match to TRBD1 covers 9 bases. The CDR3 contains 15 residues. The V gene's germline CDR1 is PRHDT and CDR2 FYEKMQ (reference sequence). V gave up 4 bases and J gave up 7 bases; unmatched junction bases: 7.

The CDR3 bases are TGTGCCAGCAGCCCTCAGGGAGGGGAGAGAACCGGGGAGCTGTTTTTT. This translates into CASSPQGGERTGELFF. V and J are TRBV9 and TRBJ2-2, with 7 nucleotides matching TRBD2. The CDR3 is 16 amino acids. Germline lookup yields CDR1 SGDLS and CDR2 YYNGEE. V lost 4 bases, J lost 5 bases, and 11 bases stayed unmatched.

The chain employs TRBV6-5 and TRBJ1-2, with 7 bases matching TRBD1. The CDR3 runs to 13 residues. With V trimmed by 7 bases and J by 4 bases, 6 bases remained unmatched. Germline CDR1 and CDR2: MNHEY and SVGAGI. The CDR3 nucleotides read TGTGCCAGCACCATGGGACAGTTCTATGGCTACACCTTC. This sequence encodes CASTMGQFYGYTF.

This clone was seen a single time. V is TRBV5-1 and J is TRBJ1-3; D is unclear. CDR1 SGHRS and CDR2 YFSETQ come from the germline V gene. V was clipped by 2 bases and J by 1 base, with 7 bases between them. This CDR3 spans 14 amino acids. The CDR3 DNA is TGCGCCAGCAGCTTCGGGTTGTCTGGAAACACCATATATTTT. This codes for CASSFGLSGNTIYF. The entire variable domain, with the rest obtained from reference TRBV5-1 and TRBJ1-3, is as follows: KAGVTQTPRYLIKTRGQQVTLSCSPISGHRSVSWYQQTPGQGLQFLFEYFSETQRNKGNFPGRFSGRQFSNSRSEMNVSTLELGDSALYLCASSFGLSGNTIYFGEGSWLTVV.

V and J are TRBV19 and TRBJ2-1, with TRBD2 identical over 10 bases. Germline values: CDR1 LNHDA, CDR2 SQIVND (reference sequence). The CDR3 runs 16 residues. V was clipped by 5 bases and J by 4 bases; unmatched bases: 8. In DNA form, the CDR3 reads TGTGCCAGTAGTTGGGGCCGGACTAGCGGTTACAATGAGCAGTTCTTC. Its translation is CASSWGRTSGYNEQFF.

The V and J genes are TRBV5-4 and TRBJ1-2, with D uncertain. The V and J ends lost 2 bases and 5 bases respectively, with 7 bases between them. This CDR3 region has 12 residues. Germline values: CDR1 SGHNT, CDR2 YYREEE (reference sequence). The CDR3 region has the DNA TGTGCCAGCAGCTTTGGCAGTTATGGCTACACCTTC. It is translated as CASSFGSYGYTF.

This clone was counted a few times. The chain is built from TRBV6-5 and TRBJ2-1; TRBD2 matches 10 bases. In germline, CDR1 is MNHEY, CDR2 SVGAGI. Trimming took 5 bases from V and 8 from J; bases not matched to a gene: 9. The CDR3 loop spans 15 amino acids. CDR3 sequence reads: CASSNLAGVTDEQFF. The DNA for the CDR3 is TGTGCCAGCAGTAACCTAGCGGGGGTAACCGATGAGCAGTTCTTC.

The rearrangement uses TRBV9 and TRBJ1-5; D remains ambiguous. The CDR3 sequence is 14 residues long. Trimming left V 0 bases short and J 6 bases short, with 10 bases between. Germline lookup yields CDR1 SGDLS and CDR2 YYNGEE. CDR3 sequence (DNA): TGTGCCAGCAGCGTAGAGGAGGGCGGTCAGCCCCAGCATTTT. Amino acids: CASSVEEGGQPQHF. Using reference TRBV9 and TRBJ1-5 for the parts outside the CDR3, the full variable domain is DSGVTQTPKHLITATGQRVTLRCSPRSGDLSVYWYQQSLDQGLQFLIQYYNGEERAKGNILERFSAQQFPDLHSELNLSSLELGDSALYFCASSVEEGGQPQHFGDGTRLSIL.

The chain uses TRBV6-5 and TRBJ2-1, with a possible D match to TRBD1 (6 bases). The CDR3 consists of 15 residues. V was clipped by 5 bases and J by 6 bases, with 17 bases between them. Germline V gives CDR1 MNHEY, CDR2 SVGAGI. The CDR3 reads CASSRGGKIGNEQFF. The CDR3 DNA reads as TGTGCCAGCAGTCGAGGGGGAAAAATAGGCAATGAGCAGTTCTTC.

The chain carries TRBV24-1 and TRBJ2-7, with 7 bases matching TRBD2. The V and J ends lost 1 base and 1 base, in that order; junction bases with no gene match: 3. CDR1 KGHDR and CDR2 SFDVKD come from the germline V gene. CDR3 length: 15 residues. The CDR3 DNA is TGTGCCACCAGTGATTTCTCTAGCGGATCCTACGAGCAGTACTTC. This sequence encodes CATSDFSSGSYEQYF.

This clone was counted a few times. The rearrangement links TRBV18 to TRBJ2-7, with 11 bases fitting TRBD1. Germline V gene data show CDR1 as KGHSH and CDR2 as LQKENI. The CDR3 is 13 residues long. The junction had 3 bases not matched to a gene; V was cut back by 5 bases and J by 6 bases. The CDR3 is CASSSDRGREQYF. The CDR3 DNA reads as TGTGCCAGCTCATCGGACAGGGGGCGCGAGCAGTACTTC.

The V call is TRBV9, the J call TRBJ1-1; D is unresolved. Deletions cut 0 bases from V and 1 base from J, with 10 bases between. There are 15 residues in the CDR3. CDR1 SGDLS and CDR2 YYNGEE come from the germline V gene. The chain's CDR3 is CASSVVAAKNTEAFF. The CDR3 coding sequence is TGTGCCAGCAGCGTAGTGGCAGCGAAGAACACTGAAGCTTTCTTT.

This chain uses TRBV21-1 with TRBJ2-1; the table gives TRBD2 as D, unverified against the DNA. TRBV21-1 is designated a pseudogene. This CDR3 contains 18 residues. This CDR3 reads CASSKEGLAGAVYNEQFF. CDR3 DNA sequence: TGTGCCAGCAGCAAAGAAGGACTAGCGGGAGCCGTCTACAATGAGCAGTTCTTC.